This T cell receptor beta chain was recovered during a study of cytomegalovirus exposure and HLA in healthy donors. Turning to the study itself: Per a later analysis, the 666 first-cohort and 110 or so validation repertoires shared one platform. Notes on the study in general: According to reports, the classifier identified cytomegalovirus status with high specificity and sensitivity.

Some clones are missing from TCRdb's copy, which holds only in-frame ones; the method was immunoSEQ multiplex PCR. The data show some 310,000 clones, approximately 85% seen once. Of note for this clone: Its antigen is unidentified.

This CDR3 region has 13 residues. V shed 8 bases, J shed 6 bases, and the junction held 9 bases outside the gene matches. Germline V gene lookup returns CDR1 SNHLY and CDR2 FYNNEI. J is TRBJ1-2 and V is TRBV2, with TRBD1 matching 7 bases. Sequencing used PBMCs. This TCR derives from a man aged 25 to 40 in good health and CMV-seronegative. The CDR3 DNA follows: TGTGCCAGCCTCCCCCTAACAGGGGATGGCTACACCTTC. Residues: CASLPLTGDGYTF. The full variable domain, completed using reference TRBV2 and TRBJ1-2, is EPEVTQTPSHQVTQMGQEVILRCVPISNHLYFYWYRQILGQKVEFLVSFYNNEISEKSEIFDDQFSVERPDGSNFTLKIRSTKLEDSAMYFCASLPLTGDGYTFGSGTRLTVV.